The 30 T cell receptor beta chains below come from one sample, sequenced in a study of a mutant IDH1 vaccine in newly diagnosed glioma. The time point was: week 47, end of study. Vaccinated patients received 300 ug of mutant IDH1 20-mer peptide per dose, with topical imiquimod. Profiled with immunoSEQ multiplex PCR; TCRdb holds only in-frame clones, not every one. The sample carries tens of thousands of clones, over 85% recorded once. Antigens of these TCRs are unknown. The source material was PBMCs, sampled from a glioma patient whose treatment included an IDH1 peptide vaccine. These receptors were collected from a middle-aged man with glioma.

CDR3 amino acids: CASSQSSGGRKVFV. For the CDR3, the DNA is TGCGCCAGCAGTCAAAGCTCGGGGGGGCGCAAAGTTTTTGTC. The chain is built from TRBV23-1 and TRBJ2-7, with 8 bases fitting TRBD2. TRBV23-1 qualifies as an ORF whose function is uncertain. The CDR3 runs to 14 residues.

The J gene is TRBJ1-4, the V gene TRBV28; D is unclear. From germline, CDR1 is MDHEN and CDR2 SYDVKM. V lost 6 bases, J lost 12 bases, and 14 bases lay in between. CDR3 size: 12 residues. The CDR3 sequence: CASRGPVHELFF. The CDR3 DNA sequence: TGTGCCAGCAGAGGGCCCGTACACGAACTGTTTTTT.

The chain links TRBV4-1 to TRBJ1-2, with D maybe TRBD1 (5 bases). Germline V gene sequence: CDR1 MGHRA, CDR2 YSYEKL. The CDR3 length is 16 residues. The ends were cut back, 0 bases at V and 7 bases at J, with 18 bases in the middle. CDR3 sequence reads: CASSQEGDRRYLGYTF. In DNA form, the CDR3 reads TGCGCCAGCAGCCAAGAGGGGGACCGACGGTATCTTGGCTACACCTTC.

The chain carries TRBV25-1 and TRBJ1-2; D is possibly TRBD1 (5 bases). V lost 5 bases and J 3 bases, leaving 13 bases between the germline ends. The CDR3 has 14 amino acids. The germline V gene encodes CDR1 MGHDK and CDR2 SYGVNS. CDR3 in DNA: TGTGCCAGCAGTCAGGGAGCATTAGACTATGGCTACACCTTC. Its protein product is CASSQGALDYGYTF.

J is TRBJ1-4 and V is TRBV28; possible D gene TRBD1, 6 bases. Germline CDR1 MDHEN, CDR2 SYDVKM. V lost 6 bases, J lost 10 bases, and 12 bases lay in between. The CDR3 covers 12 residues. This chain's CDR3 is CASSPEGGKLFF. In DNA form, the CDR3 reads TGTGCCAGCAGCCCCGAGGGGGGAAAACTGTTTTTT.

This rearrangement joins TRBV4-3 to TRBJ2-1; D gene ambiguous. Looked up from germline, CDR1 is LGHNA and CDR2 is YSLEER. The CDR3 is 14 amino acids. V lost 0 bases and J 6 bases, leaving 9 bases between the germline ends. CDR3 nucleotide sequence: TGCGCCAGCAGCCAAGATACCAGCCCCAATGAGCAGTTCTTC. Translated, it gives CASSQDTSPNEQFF.

The chain carries TRBV4-1 and TRBJ1-5; TRBD1 matches at 7 bases. The CDR3 is 15 amino acids. With 0 bases clipped from V and 10 bases from J, the junction kept 9 bases outside the gene matches. Germline V CDR1 and CDR2: MGHRA, YSYEKL. CDR3 in amino acids: CASSQDRVGTEPQHF. The DNA of the CDR3 is TGCGCCAGCAGCCAAGATAGGGTCGGGACAGAACCCCAGCATTTT.

This chain links TRBV6-1 with TRBJ1-1; 7 bases align to TRBD1. The CDR3 is 13 amino acids. Germline CDR1 is MNHNS and CDR2 is SASEGT. V was pared by 7 bases and J by 1 base, with 3 bases of the junction left unmatched. CDR3 coding DNA: TGTGCCAGCATTGGGACAGCGAACACTGAAGCTTTCTTT. Its protein product is CASIGTANTEAFF.

This chain uses TRBV9 with TRBJ1-4; D ambiguous. Trimming left V 2 bases short and J 6 bases short, with 14 bases between. Germline V gene data show CDR1 as SGDLS and CDR2 as YYNGEE. The CDR3 is made up of 15 amino acids. The CDR3 DNA sequence: TGTGCCAGCAGCGTGGGAAAAGGAAACGATGAAAAACTGTTTTTT. The encoded protein is CASSVGKGNDEKLFF.

In its sample, this clone was seen once. This chain joins TRBV5-6 and TRBJ1-6, with 8 bases matching TRBD1. V trimming: 3 bases; J trimming: 4 bases; junction bases outside the gene matches: 0. There are 14 residues in the CDR3. CDR1 is SGHDT, CDR2 YYEEEE, per germline. The CDR3 DNA sequence: TGTGCCAGCAGCTGGACAGGGTATAATTCACCCCTCCACTTT. This codes for CASSWTGYNSPLHF.

This clone was detected a few times. The chain recombines TRBV2 with TRBJ1-5; D remains ambiguous. V lost 3 bases and J 7 bases, leaving 10 bases between the germline ends. CDR3 length: 13 residues. Germline CDR1 and CDR2: SNHLY and FYNNEI. CDR3 sequence reads: CASSDLEGQPQHF. In nucleotides, the CDR3 is TGTGCCAGCAGTGACCTGGAAGGCCAGCCCCAGCATTTT. The full variable domain, in which reference TRBV2 and TRBJ1-5 provide the parts outside the CDR3, is EPEVTQTPSHQVTQMGQEVILRCVPISNHLYFYWYRQILGQKVEFLVSFYNNEISEKSEIFDDQFSVERPDGSNFTLKIRSTKLEDSAMYFCASSDLEGQPQHFGDGTRLSIL.

The CDR3 here is CASSSRGAANTEAFF. CDR3 in DNA: TGTGCCAGCAGCTCACGGGGAGCGGCGAACACTGAAGCTTTCTTT. The V call is TRBV7-2, the J call TRBJ1-1, with D hard to call. Between the trimmed V and J ends, which lost 4 bases and 1 base, there was a span of 13 bases. This CDR3 contains 15 residues. CDR1 is SGHTA, CDR2 FQGNSA, per germline.

V gene TRBV7-8 combines with J gene TRBJ2-5; D gene unclear. This CDR3 has 15 residues. Germline V lookup: CDR1 SGHVS, CDR2 FQNEAQ. Trimming took off 1 base at V and 1 base at J, with 10 bases between the two ends. For the CDR3, the DNA is TGTGCCAGCAGCTTAGTGGCCATTGGCCAAGAGACCCAGTACTTC. It encodes CASSLVAIGQETQYF.

The rearrangement links TRBV7-9 to TRBJ1-4; D not resolved. V was clipped by 5 bases and J by 0 bases, with 7 bases between them. Per germline, CDR1 SEHNR and CDR2 FQNEAQ (reference sequence). The CDR3 spans 14 residues. The CDR3 here is CASSRGATNEKLFF. The CDR3, as DNA: TGTGCCAGCAGCCGTGGGGCAACTAATGAAAAACTGTTTTTT.

The rearrangement links TRBV5-1 to TRBJ2-5, with TRBD2 identical over 8 bases. The CDR3 is made up of 15 amino acids. Germline CDR1 reads SGHRS; CDR2 reads YFSETQ. The V and J ends lost 5 bases and 4 bases, in that order; junction bases with no gene match: 10. In DNA, the CDR3 is TGCGCCAGCAGGCGGAGCGGGAGTTGGGCAGAGACCCAGTACTTC. It encodes CASRRSGSWAETQYF.

The V call is TRBV6-1, the J call TRBJ1-2; D remains unclear. The length of the CDR3 is 16 residues. V lost 2 bases and J 0 bases, leaving 13 bases between the germline ends. The germline V gene encodes CDR1 MNHNS and CDR2 SASEGT. CDR3 nucleotides: TGTGCCAGCAGTGAACAGGCAGGAGCCACTAACTATGGCTACACCTTC. Its protein product is CASSEQAGATNYGYTF.

The chain employs TRBV18 and TRBJ2-7; D may correspond to TRBD1 or TRBD2 (6 bases each). CDR3 length: 13 amino acids. Deletions cut 3 bases from V and 6 bases from J, with 12 bases between. The germline gives CDR1 KGHSH, CDR2 LQKENI. The DNA for the CDR3 is TGTGCCAGCTCACCTGTGGGGGGCGCCGAGCAGTACTTC. It translates to CASSPVGGAEQYF.

J is TRBJ1-2 and V is TRBV4-1; TRBD1 matches at 8 bases. This CDR3 spans 15 amino acids. Per germline, CDR1 MGHRA and CDR2 YSYEKL. J was trimmed by 5 bases and V by 0 bases; bases with no gene match: 5. CDR3 loop: CASSQDQGAWYGYTF. Here the CDR3 DNA reads TGCGCCAGCAGCCAAGATCAGGGGGCGTGGTATGGCTACACCTTC.

The gene calls are TRBV6-6 and TRBJ2-1, with a possible D match to TRBD1 (6 bases). Germline loops: CDR1 MNHNY, CDR2 SVGAGI (reference sequence). V was cut by 5 bases and J by 7 bases, with 18 bases left in between. The CDR3 totals 15 residues. CDR3 bases: TGTGCCAGCAGTCCCAGGGGTTCTGTAGAGAATGAGCAGTTCTTC. This sequence encodes CASSPRGSVENEQFF.

This chain uses TRBV2 with TRBJ2-7; 11 nucleotides agree with TRBD1. The V gene's germline CDR1 is SNHLY and CDR2 FYNNEI. The CDR3 sequence is 16 residues long. V trimming: 5 bases; J trimming: 2 bases; junction bases outside the gene matches: 8. Written as DNA, the CDR3 is TGTGCCAGCAGTCCCGGGACAGGGGGGGACACCTACGAGCAGTACTTC. It yields the protein CASSPGTGGDTYEQYF.

This chain connects TRBV5-1 to TRBJ2-3, with 8 positions matching TRBD1. The CDR3 sequence is 16 residues long. Losses at the gene ends were 3 bases for V and 4 bases for J; bases not matched to a gene: 10. Germline-derived CDR1 and CDR2 are SGHRS and YFSETQ. CDR3 protein: CASSSTGTGFADTQYF. DNA for the CDR3: TGCGCCAGCAGCTCCACCGGGACAGGCTTTGCAGATACGCAGTATTTT.

The chain uses TRBV28 and TRBJ2-6, with no clear D. The CDR3 length is 13 residues. V shed 7 bases and J shed 4 bases, with 8 bases lying between them. Germline assignment: CDR1 MDHEN and CDR2 SYDVKM. Here the CDR3 reads CASTHQGANVLTF. The CDR3 bases are TGTGCCAGCACCCACCAGGGGGCCAACGTCCTGACTTTC.

CDR3 nucleotide sequence: TGCAGCGTTGATTTGAGACAGGGGGTAGGGACCGGGGAGCTGTTTTTT. Amino acids: CSVDLRQGVGTGELFF. This sequence joins TRBV29-1 and TRBJ2-2; the match to TRBD1 covers 9 bases. CDR1 and CDR2 from the germline V gene are SQVTM and ANQGSEA. Trimming removed 3 bases from V and 5 bases from J; junction bases left unmatched: 10. The CDR3 is 16 amino acids.

The count of this clone is one. This chain connects TRBV5-1 to TRBJ2-6; the D is unclear. The V gene lost 4 bases and the J gene lost 4 bases, with 12 bases spanning the gap. CDR3 length equals 15 residues. In germline, CDR1 is SGHRS, CDR2 YFSETQ. Here the CDR3 DNA reads TGCGCCAGCAGCATCACACAGTCCGGGGCCAACGTCCTGACTTTC. Translating gives CASSITQSGANVLTF.

The V call is TRBV7-9, the J call TRBJ1-1; D is possibly TRBD1 (5 bases). The CDR3 contains 12 residues. Germline lookup yields CDR1 SEHNR and CDR2 FQNEAQ (reference sequence). Trimming pared 4 bases from V and 10 bases from J, leaving 13 bases between. The CDR3 is CASSYWDGAAFF. DNA for the CDR3: TGTGCCAGCAGCTACTGGGACGGTGCAGCTTTCTTT.

This clone is a singleton in its sample. V gene TRBV19 combines with J gene TRBJ1-4; 7 bases line up with TRBD1. The CDR3 totals 13 residues. V lost 6 bases and J lost 8; bases outside the gene matches: 6. Germline V CDR1 and CDR2: LNHDA, SQIVND (reference sequence). The CDR3 spells CASRGQALEKLFF. CDR3 coding DNA: TGTGCCAGTAGAGGACAGGCTTTAGAAAAACTGTTTTTT.

The CDR3 region is CASSENTGWPQHF. The CDR3 DNA reads as TGTGCCAGCAGTGAGAACACAGGGTGGCCCCAGCATTTT. The gene calls are TRBV6-4 and TRBJ1-5, with a possible D match to TRBD1 (6 bases). V lost 3 bases to trimming and J lost 9 bases, with 12 bases between them. The germline V gene has CDR1 MRHNA and CDR2 SNTAGT. The CDR3 totals 13 residues.

V is TRBV28 and J is TRBJ1-2, with D perhaps TRBD1 (6 bases). V dropped 4 bases and J dropped 10 bases, with 10 bases sitting between them. This CDR3 spans 11 amino acids. CDR1 is MDHEN, CDR2 SYDVKM, per germline. In nucleotides, the CDR3 is TGTGCCAGCAGTTCGGACAGTACCTACACCTTC. It encodes CASSSDSTYTF.

V and J are TRBV5-4 and TRBJ1-1; a possible D gene is TRBD1 (6 bases). With 4 bases removed from V and 0 bases from J, the gap between germline ends came to 10 bases. The V gene's germline CDR1 is SGHNT and CDR2 YYREEE (reference sequence). The CDR3 totals 14 residues. CDR3 in DNA: TGTGCCAGCAGCAGGACAGCCATGAACACTGAAGCTTTCTTT. Translating it yields CASSRTAMNTEAFF. The full variable domain, with the rest looked up from reference TRBV5-4 and TRBJ1-1, is ETGVTQSPTHLIKTRGQQVTLRCSSQSGHNTVSWYQQALGQGPQFIFQYYREEENGRGNFPPRFSGLQFPNYSSELNVNALELDDSALYLCASSRTAMNTEAFFGQGTRLTVV.

This CDR3 reads CASSPQGREQYF. The CDR3 DNA sequence: TGTGCCAGCTCACCACAGGGAAGGGAGCAGTACTTC. This rearrangement joins TRBV18 to TRBJ2-7; D not resolved. The CDR3 has 12 residues. Germline V CDR1 and CDR2: KGHSH, LQKENI. V lost 1 base to trimming and J lost 7 bases, with 8 bases between them.